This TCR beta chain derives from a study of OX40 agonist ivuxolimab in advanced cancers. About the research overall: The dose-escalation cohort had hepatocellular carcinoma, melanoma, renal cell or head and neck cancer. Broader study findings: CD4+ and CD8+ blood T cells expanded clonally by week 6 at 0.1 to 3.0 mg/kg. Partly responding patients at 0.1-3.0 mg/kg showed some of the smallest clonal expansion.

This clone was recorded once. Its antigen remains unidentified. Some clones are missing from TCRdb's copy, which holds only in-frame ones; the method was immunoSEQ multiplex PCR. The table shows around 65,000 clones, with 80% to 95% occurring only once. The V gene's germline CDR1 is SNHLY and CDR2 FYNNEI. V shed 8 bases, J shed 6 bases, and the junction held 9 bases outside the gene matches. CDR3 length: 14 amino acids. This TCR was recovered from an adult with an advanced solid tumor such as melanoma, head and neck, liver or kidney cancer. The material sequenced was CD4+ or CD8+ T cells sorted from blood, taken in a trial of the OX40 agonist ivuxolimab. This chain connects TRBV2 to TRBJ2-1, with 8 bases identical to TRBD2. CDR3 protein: CASLGLVVSNEQFF. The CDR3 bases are TGTGCCAGCCTGGGACTAGTGGTGAGCAATGAGCAGTTCTTC.